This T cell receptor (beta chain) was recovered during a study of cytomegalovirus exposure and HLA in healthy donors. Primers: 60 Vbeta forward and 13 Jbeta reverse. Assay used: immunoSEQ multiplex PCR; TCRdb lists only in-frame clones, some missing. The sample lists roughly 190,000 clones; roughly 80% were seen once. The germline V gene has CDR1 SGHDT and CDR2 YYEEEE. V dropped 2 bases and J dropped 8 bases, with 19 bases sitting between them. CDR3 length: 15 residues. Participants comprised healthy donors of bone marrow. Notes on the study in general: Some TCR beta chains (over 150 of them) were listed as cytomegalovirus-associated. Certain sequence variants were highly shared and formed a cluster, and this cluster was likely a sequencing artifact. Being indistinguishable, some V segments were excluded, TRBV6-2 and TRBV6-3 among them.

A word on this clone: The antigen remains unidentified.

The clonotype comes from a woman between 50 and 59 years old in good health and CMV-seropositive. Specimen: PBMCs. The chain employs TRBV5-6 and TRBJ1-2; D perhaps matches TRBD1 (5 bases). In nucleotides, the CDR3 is TGTGCCAGCAGCTTCGGGCAAGACAGCCTAAGGGGCTACACCTTC. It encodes CASSFGQDSLRGYTF.